A single sample is the source of the 26 T cell receptor beta chains below, sequenced in a study of tumor and adjacent non-tumor tissue in lung cancer. No cell sorting was done before RNA was extracted from the tissue. The normal lung tissue was taken more than 3 cm from the tumor edge. The library came from three nested PCR rounds adapted from ARM-PCR protocols. One entry per CDR3 protein, called by TCRdb with MiXCR from the multiplex PCR reads. The sample shows around 99,000 distinct CDR3 sequences, 62% of them seen only once. The sample consisted of distant non-tumor lung tissue. All receptors come from a man aged 55 to 70 with non-small cell lung cancer.

V is TRBV6-2 or TRBV6-3 and J is TRBJ2-1; 9 positions agree with TRBD2. This CDR3 is built from 14 residues. The trim removed 6 bases at V and 6 bases at J, leaving 6 bases unmatched. CDR1 and CDR2 (germline): MNHEY, SVGEGT. CDR3 region: CASRGISGSNEQFF. The DNA for the CDR3 is TGTGCCAGCAGGGGGATTAGCGGGAGCAATGAGCAGTTCTTC.

On this clonotype: A much larger clone differs from this one at a single base, so this may be a read error. The chain recombines TRBV7-8 with TRBJ2-7, with 7 bases matching TRBD2. CDR3 length: 13 residues. Germline values: CDR1 SGHVS, CDR2 FQNEAQ. CDR3 in amino acids: CASSSSGTYDQYF. CDR3 nucleotides: TGTGCCAGCAGCTCAAGCGGGACCTACGATCAGTACTTC. Combining the CDR3 with reference TRBV7-8 and TRBJ2-7 gives the whole variable domain GAGVSQSPRYKVAKRGQDVALRCDPISGHVSLFWYQQALGQGPEFLTYFQNEAQLDKSGLPSDRFFAERPEGSVSTLKIQRTQQEDSAVYLCASSSSGTYDQYFGPGTRLTVT.

This clonotype occurred many times. This chain uses TRBV6-1 with TRBJ1-4; 7 positions match TRBD1. This CDR3 has 16 residues. V was clipped by 2 bases and J by 5 bases; unmatched bases: 8. Germline V CDR1 and CDR2: MNHNS, SASEGT. CDR3 sequence reads: CASSETPGTANEKLFF. CDR3 DNA sequence: TGTGCCAGCAGTGAAACCCCCGGGACAGCAAATGAAAAACTGTTTTTT.

This chain uses TRBV6-5 with TRBJ2-3, with 9 bases matching TRBD2. The ends lost 6 bases at V and 7 bases at J; junction bases unmatched: 14. The CDR3 is 16 residues long. The germline CDR1 and CDR2 sequences are MNHEY and SVGAGI. The CDR3, as DNA: TGTGCCAGCAGCTCCCCCTCTAGCGGGAATGGGAATACGCAGTATTTT. This codes for CASSSPSSGNGNTQYF.

As to this clonotype: Since a much larger clone is just one base distant, this may be a read error. The V call is TRBV20-1, the J call TRBJ1-5; TRBD1 is a possible D gene (6 bases). The CDR3 runs to 14 residues. Germline V lookup: CDR1 DFQATT, CDR2 SNEGSKA (reference sequence). The CDR3 loop reads CSTREWPGDQPQHF. The CDR3 DNA reads TGCAGTACTAGAGAATGGCCAGGGGATCAGCCCCAGCATTTT.

This clonotype was picked up many times. This rearrangement joins TRBV6-5 to TRBJ2-6; D uncertain. CDR1 MNHEY and CDR2 SVGAGI come from the germline V gene. The CDR3 length is 14 residues. V lost 5 bases, J lost 0 bases, and 5 bases lay in between. The CDR3 here is CASSPDSGANVLTF. CDR3 nucleotide sequence: TGTGCCAGCAGTCCGGACTCTGGGGCCAACGTCCTGACTTTC.

This clonotype has only a few counts. The limits of the CDR3 on the DNA are not certain, so only TCRdb's listed CDR3 is given. V and J are TRBV6-2 or TRBV6-3 and TRBJ2-4; no DNA check was done on the table's D call, TRBD1. Germline V lookup: CDR1 MNHEY, CDR2 SVGEGT. 17 amino acids form the CDR3, both terminal residues included. CDR3 region: CASSSSGDLSAKNIQYF.

This clonotype has a count of ten or more. The rearrangement links TRBV6-2 or TRBV6-3 to TRBJ1-5; 7 bases align to TRBD1. Germline values: CDR1 MNHEY, CDR2 SVGEGT. This CDR3 contains 16 residues. V gave up 7 bases and J gave up 6 bases; unmatched junction bases: 15. The CDR3 nucleotides read TGTGCCAGCACCGGATCGACAGGGTGGTTCGGTCAGCCCCAGCATTTT. Its protein is CASTGSTGWFGQPQHF.

The genes are TRBV6-5 and TRBJ2-1; 9 bases match TRBD1. Germline V gene data show CDR1 as MNHEY and CDR2 as SVGAGI. The ends lost 5 bases at V and 3 bases at J; junction bases unmatched: 5. This CDR3 spans 15 amino acids. In nucleotides, the CDR3 is TGTGCCAGCAGTCCCACAGGGGGCTACTACAATGAGCAGTTCTTC. Its translation: CASSPTGGYYNEQFF.

The V call is TRBV19, the J call TRBJ1-1; D may be TRBD1 (5 bases). This CDR3 has 14 amino acids. CDR1 and CDR2 (germline): LNHDA, SQIVND (reference sequence). With 5 bases removed from V and 2 bases from J, the gap between germline ends came to 12 bases. The chain's CDR3 is CASSPPRDNTEAFF. The CDR3 DNA reads as TGTGCCAGTAGTCCCCCCCGGGACAACACTGAAGCTTTCTTT. Combining the CDR3 with reference TRBV19 and TRBJ1-1 gives the whole variable domain DGGITQSPKYLFRKEGQNVTLSCEQNLNHDAMYWYRQDPGQGLRLIYYSQIVNDFQKGDIAEGYSVSREKKESFPLTVTSAQKNPTAFYLCASSPPRDNTEAFFGQGTRLTVV.

This clonotype is a singleton in its sample. An end of the junction does not agree with germline; a read error may underlie this. The J gene is TRBJ2-7, the V gene TRBV19, with D maybe TRBD2 (6 bases). The CDR3 extends over 15 amino acids. Germline V CDR1 and CDR2: LNHDA, SQIVND (reference sequence). The CDR3 sequence is CSSSHARDSSYEQYF. CDR3 nucleotide sequence: TGTTCCAGTAGCCACGCCCGGGACTCTTCCTACGAGCAGTACTTC.

Concerning this clonotype itself: With a much larger clone just one base away, this may be a read error. V usage is TRBV2 and J usage is TRBJ2-1; 8 nucleotides line up with TRBD1. The germline V gene has CDR1 SNHLY and CDR2 FYNNEI. This CDR3 spans 16 amino acids. The junction had 8 bases not matched to a gene; V was cut back by 1 base and J by 6 bases. The CDR3: CASSEEGQEMGNEQFF. The CDR3 coding sequence is TGTGCCAGCAGTGAAGAGGGACAGGAGATGGGCAATGAGCAGTTCTTC.

This clonotype was observed a handful of times. The CDR3 coding sequence is TGTGCCTCTGGGACAGGGCAGAACATTCAGTACTTC. The encoded protein is CASGTGQNIQYF. The chain uses TRBV2 and TRBJ2-4, with 9 bases that match TRBD1. The length of the CDR3 is 12 residues. With 11 bases clipped from V and 7 bases from J, the junction kept 6 bases outside the gene matches. Germline assignment: CDR1 SNHLY and CDR2 FYNNEI.

In the case of this clonotype: Germline and junction disagree at one end, which may indicate a read error. The rearrangement uses TRBV12-3 or TRBV12-4 and TRBJ2-7; either TRBD1 or TRBD2 may supply D (5 bases each). This CDR3 is 13 amino acids long. DNA of the CDR3: TGTACCAGCAGACGGGACGGACCTTACGAACAGTACTTC. Translation: CTSRRDGPYEQYF.

In the case of this clonotype: Germline and junction disagree at one end, which may indicate a read error. The chain joins TRBV12-3 or TRBV12-4 to TRBJ2-5; D gene uncertain. The CDR3 length is 13 residues. The DNA for the CDR3 is TGTGCCAGCACCCAGCCCGTGGCGGAGACCCAATACTTC. Translated: CASTQPVAETQYF.

About this clonotype: At one end, the junction sequence differs from germline, possibly due to a read error. The chain employs TRBV12-3 or TRBV12-4 and TRBJ1-2; TRBD1 aligns across 9 bases. The CDR3 has 13 amino acids. The CDR3 is CACSPGQGSGYTF. In DNA, the CDR3 is TGTGCCTGCAGTCCGGGACAGGGATCCGGCTATACCTTC.

A few counts support this clonotype. The gene calls are TRBV29-1 and TRBJ2-7; 10 bases fit TRBD2. The trim removed 4 bases at V and 6 bases at J, leaving 12 bases unmatched. This CDR3 spans 15 amino acids. Germline CDR1 and CDR2: SQVTM and ANQGSEA. The CDR3 reads CSVGLGVGLASEQYF. The CDR3 DNA reads as TGCAGCGTTGGGCTTGGTGTGGGACTAGCGTCCGAGCAGTACTTC.

Concerning this clonotype itself: Since no conserved phenylalanine or tryptophan closes the CDR3, a read error is the likely cause. V and J are TRBV29-1 and TRBJ2-1; possibly TRBD1 for D (6 bases). CDR1 is SQVTM and CDR2 is ANQGSEA in the germline V gene. V lost 7 bases and J 9 bases, leaving 28 bases between the germline ends. The CDR3 has 16 residues. The CDR3 loop is CSANEATQGGMCEQFL. CDR3 sequence (DNA): TGCAGCGCTAACGAGGCCACACAGGGTGGTATGTGTGAGCAGTTCTTA.

This sequence joins TRBV10-3 and TRBJ2-1; D may be TRBD2 (5 bases). V dropped 10 bases and J dropped 2 bases, with 9 bases sitting between them. This CDR3 is 12 amino acids long. Germline CDR1 reads ENHRY; CDR2 reads SYGVKD. This CDR3 reads CATMTTYNEQFF. Here the CDR3 DNA reads TGTGCCACGATGACTACCTACAATGAGCAGTTCTTC.

Regarding this clonotype: Being one base from a much bigger clone, this may be a read error. The V call is TRBV6-1, the J call TRBJ2-4, with TRBD1 matching over 7 bases. Germline V gives CDR1 MNHNS, CDR2 SASEGT. The CDR3 runs 13 residues. CDR3 DNA: TGTACCAGCACCGAAAGGGGGCAAAACATTCAGTACTTC. Translating gives CTSTERGQNIQYF.

About this clonotype itself: One base away lies a much larger clone, so this may be a sequencing read error. The chain links TRBV12-3 or TRBV12-4 to TRBJ2-1; possibly TRBD1 for D (5 bases). This CDR3 is 13 amino acids long. Trimming cost V 5 bases and J 9 bases, with 14 bases left between them. The CDR3 sequence is CASSPLQGSEQFF. CDR3 nucleotides: TGTGCCAGCAGTCCTCTGCAGGGAAGTGAGCAGTTCTTC.

As to this clonotype: A single base separates this from a much larger clone, so it may be a read error. The CDR3 region has the DNA TGTGCAAGCAAAAAAAGACAGCGGGAGGGCGGCTACATTGAGCAGTTCTTC. It encodes CASKKRQREGGYIEQFF. J is TRBJ2-1 and V is TRBV11-3, with 10 bases fitting TRBD2. This CDR3 has 17 amino acids. CDR1 and CDR2 from the germline V gene are SGHNT and YENEEA. The full variable domain, its missing parts supplied by reference TRBV11-3 and TRBJ2-1, is EAGVVQSPRYKIIEKKQPVAFWCNPISGHNTLYWYLQNLGQGPELLIRYENEEAVDDSQLPKDRFSAERLKGVDSTLKIQPAELGDSAVYLCASKKRQREGGYIEQFFGPGTRLTVL.

This clonotype was picked up many times. The chain couples TRBV13 to TRBJ1-3; D ambiguous. V was trimmed by 5 bases and J by 3 bases, leaving 11 bases between them. The CDR3 sequence is 14 residues long. Per germline, CDR1 PRHDT and CDR2 FYEKMQ (reference sequence). CDR3 bases: TGTGCCAGCAGCATAAGGGCAAGTGGAAACACCATATATTTT. Residues: CASSIRASGNTIYF.

This clonotype was observed many times. DNA of the CDR3: TGTGCCTGGAGTGGGGGGGACAGGAACACTGAAGCTTTCTTT. It yields the protein CAWSGGDRNTEAFF. This sequence joins TRBV30 and TRBJ1-1, with 7 bases matching TRBD1. V lost 1 base to trimming and J lost 1 base; unmatched junction nucleotides: 3. The CDR3 is 14 amino acids. CDR1 GTSNPN and CDR2 SVGIG come from the germline V gene (reference sequence).

This clonotype showed up many times. The chain is built from TRBV21-1 and TRBJ2-3; TRBD1 is the table's D call, not checked against the DNA. TRBV21-1 is reported as a pseudogene. The CDR3 covers 17 residues. Here the CDR3 reads CASSRWLSNRVSDTQYF. In DNA, the CDR3 is TGTGCCAGCAGCAGATGGTTAAGTAACAGGGTTTCAGATACGCAGTATTTT.

Note on this clonotype: The junction departs from germline at one end; a sequencing error may be responsible. V usage is TRBV20-1 and J usage is TRBJ2-7; 8 nucleotides align to TRBD2. This CDR3 spans 16 amino acids. CDR1 and CDR2 from the germline V gene are DFQATT and SNEGSKA (reference sequence). The CDR3 coding sequence is TGCAGTGCTAGAGAACGGATTAGCGGGATCGTTTACGAGCATTACTTC. Translating it yields CSARERISGIVYEHYF.